This record covers a single TCR beta chain. This receptor's antigen is unknown. It has no much larger one-base neighbor in the sample; base qualities were not kept. The data derive from a study of shared clonotypes between healthy human individuals (dated by TCRdb to the early 2020s). Background for the entire study: A few men and a couple of women, aged 18 to 49 years, made up the cohort. For each donor, three plates each were used for CD4 naive and CD4 memory, two plates were used for CD8 naive, and one plate was used for CD8 memory. The study deeply sequenced blood TCR repertoires of five healthy adults to estimate repertoire size and the extent of clonotype sharing between individuals. To increase sequencing depth and limit assay-specific biases, TCR repertoire library preparation and sequencing were carried out by different laboratories using diverse techniques. Leukapheresis yielded between about 0.85 and 10 billion PBMCs per donor. Paper-wide results and their limitations: When a handful of donors were compared, the shared fraction of clonotypes was roughly 5% for naive CD4, 3.5% to 4% for naive CD8, more than 2% for memory CD4, and 0.35% to 0.4% for memory CD8. Because the study included only a small number of donors, the genetic and exposure-history diversity represented was limited. Larger estimated clonotype richness was generally found for naive subsets than for memory subsets. Sampling was restricted to blood, and TCR repertoires in tissues likely differ from the TCR repertoires found in blood. Based on pairwise subsampling, the degree of clonotype sharing among donors was expected to be affected by sequencing depth. Compared with non-shared clonotypes, clonotypes shared by all four sorted-subset donors had higher generation probabilities. Incomplete sequencing was indicated by rarefaction of sorted-subset datasets, despite the large sequencing depth.

The donors were healthy, HIV-negative adults with no recently reported acute infections or vaccinations. Only Caucasian adults living in Nashville, Tennessee, USA were represented among the donors. Magnetic negative selection was used to enrich CD4+ T cells, after which naive cells were positively selected on CD45RA and the negative fraction became the memory subset. Blood was collected by leukapheresis, and PBMCs were isolated by Ficoll-Histopaque density gradient centrifugation and then cryopreserved in liquid nitrogen vapor phase. Analytical flow cytometry was used to check the purity and quantity of every magnetically sorted T cell population. From each sorted fraction, genomic DNA was isolated and quantified by UV absorbance on a Nanodrop 2000c. V is reduced by 6 bases and J by 2 bases, leaving a spacing of 8 bases between them. The CDR3 covers 11 residues, taking in both the cysteine and the phenylalanine. The entry retains the CDR3 DNA only, 33 bases that are in frame from base 1. According to the germline V gene, CDR1 reads SQVTM and CDR2 reads ANQGSEA.

Using the deep immunoSEQ assay, multiplex PCR amplified TCR CDR3 regions from genomic DNA. Genomic DNA extracted from each cell subset was distributed evenly over all wells of several immunoSEQ 96-well plates, and each plate served as one replicate. For sorted subsets, roughly 200 ng of genomic DNA, equivalent to 25,000 to 35,000 T cell genomes, went into each replicate PCR. Purified libraries were quantified with a Qubit 3.0 fluorometer, sized on a Bioanalyzer 2100, and re-quantified with the KAPA Library Quantification kit. A separate single-read 150-cycle Illumina NextSeq 550 flow cell was used to sequence each immunoSEQ 96-well plate. Per the authors' processing: The immunoSEQ output contained only junctional sequences without quality scores, so filtering could not match that applied to full-length reads. Sequences were annotated with PyIR, a Python wrapper for IgBLAST v1.9, and V/J genes and CDR3 were assigned using IMGT germline references. Reads were removed for weak V/J assignments (E-value above 1e-6), missing CDR3, stop codons, out-of-frame junctions, or ambiguous translated residues. V3J clonotypes were defined as sequences sharing the same inferred V gene, J gene, and CDR3 amino acid sequence. Percentage overlap between repertoires was computed as shared unique clonotypes divided by the size of the smaller repertoire. Three approaches were used to assess repertoire richness: RTK rarefaction, the Chao1 estimator, and Recon v2.1 estimates of unobserved clonotypes. Generation probabilities for all TCRbeta clonotypes obtained by the gDNA method from a handful of donors were computed using OLGA. TCRdb stores this immuneACCESS table with in-frame sequences only. Part of the clones is absent; in the studies checked, under half of the shortfall reflects unresolved V genes, and no reason is known for the rest. That table supplies the V and J calls and clone size; D and trimming were determined from the DNA. In this sample the table shows over 2 million clones, 95% of which occur a single time. 0.13% of the sample is in the top ten clones.

Material: naive CD4+ T cells sorted from blood. The cell subset or site label of this sample denotes: CD45RA+ positively selected. The origin of this receptor is a man aged 18-30 years in good health. The V and J genes are TRBV29-1 and TRBJ2-7; there is no confident call for the D gene. The CDR3 protein is CSVLNPYEQYF. The sequenced DNA: TGCAGCGTACTGAATCCCTACGAGCAGTACTTC.